Following are 10 T cell receptor beta chains from one sample sequenced in a study of early T cells in non-severe SARS-CoV-2 infection. A single record per CDR3 protein comes from TCRdb applying MiXCR to the 5' RACE reads. Of about 80,000 distinct CDR3 sequences listed, 10% to 15% were seen once; the top ten hold more than 3%. The source material was whole blood. The receptors stem from an adult who was a healthcare worker with PCR-confirmed SARS-CoV-2 infection or an uninfected control (not recorded which).

This clonotype has more than one count but fewer than ten. The V gene is TRBV28, the J gene TRBJ2-2; 12 bases map to TRBD2. The ends lost 5 bases at V and 2 bases at J; junction bases unmatched: 3. Germline CDR1 is MDHEN and CDR2 is SYDVKM. This CDR3 comprises 16 residues. The CDR3 sequence: CASSQGLAGNTGELFF. In DNA form, the CDR3 reads TGTGCCAGCAGTCAGGGACTAGCGGGTAACACCGGGGAGCTGTTTTTT.

This clonotype was picked up many times. The rearrangement links TRBV9 to TRBJ2-1; 8 nucleotides line up with TRBD1. CDR1 and CDR2 from the germline V gene are SGDLS and YYNGEE. The V and J ends lost 4 bases and 9 bases, in that order; junction bases with no gene match: 9. This CDR3 has 14 residues. This chain's CDR3 is CASSPQRTGSEQFF. CDR3 DNA sequence: TGTGCCAGCAGCCCTCAAAGGACAGGGAGTGAGCAGTTCTTC.

This clonotype was seen at least ten times. The chain employs TRBV5-1 and TRBJ2-5; 7 nucleotides agree with TRBD1. V lost 0 bases, J lost 3 bases, and 5 bases stayed unmatched. CDR3 length: 15 amino acids. Germline loops: CDR1 SGHRS, CDR2 YFSETQ. CDR3 DNA: TGCGCCAGCAGCTTGGCCGGGACAGAAGAAGAGACCCAGTACTTC. Translation: CASSLAGTEEETQYF.

This clonotype was seen at least ten times. The chain couples TRBV3-1 to TRBJ2-7, with no clear D. In germline, CDR1 is LGHDT, CDR2 YNNKEL (reference sequence). V lost 1 base and J 6 bases, leaving 4 bases between the germline ends. The CDR3 loop spans 11 amino acids. The CDR3 region is CASSQAGEQYF. In DNA, the CDR3 is TGTGCCAGCAGCCAAGCCGGCGAGCAGTACTTC.

This clonotype was seen many times. The rearrangement joins TRBV7-2 to TRBJ1-2; 10 bases map to TRBD1. CDR1 SGHTA and CDR2 FQGNSA come from the germline V gene. The CDR3 extends over 15 amino acids. With V trimmed by 3 bases and J by 3 bases, 4 bases remained unmatched. CDR3 nucleotides: TGTGCCAGCAGCTTCGACAGGGGGCGCGACTATGGCTACACCTTC. This gives the protein CASSFDRGRDYGYTF.

Notes on this clonotype: This may be a read error, as it is one base from a much larger clone. The gene calls are TRBV20-1 and TRBJ1-6, with a tentative D call TRBD1 (6 bases). The CDR3 is 16 residues long. Germline V lookup: CDR1 DFQATT, CDR2 SNEGSKA (reference sequence). CDR3 region: CSARDLLLTGNLPLHF. CDR3 bases: TGCAGTGCTAGAGATCTCTTGCTGACAGGCAATTTACCCCTCCACTTT.

The rearrangement links TRBV20-1 to TRBJ2-7; TRBD2 agrees at 14 bases. This CDR3 contains 16 residues. Germline CDR1 reads DFQATT; CDR2 reads SNEGSKA (reference sequence). Trimming at V came to 4 bases and at J to 2 bases, leaving 7 bases not matched to a gene. CDR3 protein: CSATGTSGSPTYEQYF. The CDR3 nucleotides read TGCAGTGCTACCGGGACTAGCGGGAGCCCAACCTACGAGCAGTACTTC.

The chain uses TRBV7-3 and TRBJ2-1; tentatively, D is TRBD2 (6 bases). Trimming pared 5 bases from V and 4 bases from J, leaving 21 bases between. Per germline, CDR1 SGHTA and CDR2 FQGTGA. The CDR3 extends over 17 amino acids. Here the CDR3 reads CASSLLVKGGIYNEQFF. CDR3 DNA: TGTGCCAGCAGCCTCCTTGTCAAGGGCGGGATATACAATGAGCAGTTCTTC.

This clonotype was counted ten times or more. CDR3 loop: CASSLSDTGTGYTEAFF. In DNA form, the CDR3 reads TGTGCCAGCAGTTTATCCGATACCGGGACAGGGTACACTGAAGCTTTCTTT. This chain uses TRBV28 with TRBJ1-1; 9 bases fit TRBD1. Germline V lookup: CDR1 MDHEN, CDR2 SYDVKM. The CDR3 sequence is 17 residues long. V was pared by 1 base and J by 3 bases, with 9 bases of the junction left unmatched. Using reference TRBV28 and TRBJ1-1 for the parts outside the CDR3, the full variable domain is DVKVTQSSRYLVKRTGEKVFLECVQDMDHENMFWYRQDPGLGLRLIYFSYDVKMKEKGDIPEGYSVSREKKERFSLILESASTNQTSMYLCASSLSDTGTGYTEAFFGQGTRLTVV.

The chain employs TRBV28 and TRBJ2-7, with D unclear. The CDR3 loop spans 13 amino acids. V was pared by 2 bases and J by 5 bases, with 10 bases between. CDR1 MDHEN and CDR2 SYDVKM come from the germline V gene. The CDR3 reads CASSLAPLHEQYF. CDR3 in DNA: TGTGCCAGCAGTTTAGCGCCCCTCCACGAGCAGTACTTC.